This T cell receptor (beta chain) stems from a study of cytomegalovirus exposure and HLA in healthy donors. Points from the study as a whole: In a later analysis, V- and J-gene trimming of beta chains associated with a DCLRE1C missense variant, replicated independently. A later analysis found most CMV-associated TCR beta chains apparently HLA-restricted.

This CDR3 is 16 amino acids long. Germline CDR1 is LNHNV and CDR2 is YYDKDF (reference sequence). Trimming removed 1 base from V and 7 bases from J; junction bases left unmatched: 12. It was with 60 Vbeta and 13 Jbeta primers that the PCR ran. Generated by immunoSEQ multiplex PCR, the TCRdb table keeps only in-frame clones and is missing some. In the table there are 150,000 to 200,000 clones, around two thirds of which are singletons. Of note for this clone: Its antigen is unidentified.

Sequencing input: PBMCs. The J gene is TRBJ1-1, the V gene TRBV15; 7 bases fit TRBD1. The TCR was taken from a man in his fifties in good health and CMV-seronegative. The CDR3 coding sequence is TGTGCCACCAGCAGAGGACAGGGAGGACCTGAGGGTGAAGCTTTCTTT. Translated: CATSRGQGGPEGEAFF.